This TCR beta chain was sequenced during a study of PD-L1 blockade in urothelial cancer. Documented time point: peripheral blood 6 weeks after treatment start. The protocol was immunoSEQ multiplex PCR, while the TCRdb copy is restricted to in-frame clones and leaves out a portion. Seen here are some 31,000 clones, 70% to 80% observed once, and the top ten hold around 3.5%. Germline assignment: CDR1 SGHVS and CDR2 FNYEAQ. V was shortened by 5 bases and J by 5 bases, with 15 bases between the two germline ends. The CDR3 covers 15 residues. The sequence was obtained from a man aged 65 to 85 with urothelial cancer. This specimen consisted of PBMCs, obtained around atezolizumab (anti-PD-L1) treatment. The J gene is TRBJ1-4, the V gene TRBV7-6; D is ambiguous. The CDR3 bases are TGTGCCAGCAGCCAAAACGGGATAGCAAATGAAAAACTGTTTTTT. Amino acids: CASSQNGIANEKLFF. The full variable domain, in which reference TRBV7-6 and TRBJ1-4 provide the parts outside the CDR3, is GAGVSQSPRYKVTKRGQDVALRCDPISGHVSLYWYRQALGQGPEFLTYFNYEAQQDKSGLPNDRFSAERPEGSISTLTIQRTEQRDSAMYRCASSQNGIANEKLFFGSGTQLSVL.